Below are 28 T cell receptor beta chains sequenced from a single sample in a study of beta chain features in type 1 diabetes. What was sequenced were expressed TCRB transcripts, since all of the isolated RNA had been reverse transcribed. Measured with immunoSEQ multiplex PCR; TCRdb has only the in-frame clones, and not every one. This table holds 160,000 or so clones, 7% to 10% found once. Sequencing was done on a sample of central memory CD4+ T cells from blood. These receptors originate from a young woman in good health.

This chain joins TRBV20-1 and TRBJ1-5; possible D gene TRBD1, 6 bases. With 3 bases removed from V and 9 bases from J, the gap between germline ends came to 9 bases. Looked up from germline, CDR1 is DFQATT and CDR2 is SNEGSKA (reference sequence). The CDR3 runs to 11 residues. The CDR3 protein is CSASLGGPQHF. DNA of the CDR3: TGCAGTGCTAGCCTAGGGGGGCCCCAGCATTTT.

This clone was picked up a small number of times. This chain joins TRBV19 and TRBJ1-1; 11 nucleotides match TRBD1. Germline values: CDR1 LNHDA, CDR2 SQIVND (reference sequence). The CDR3 spans 14 residues. Trimming at V came to 5 bases and at J to 7 bases, leaving 6 bases not matched to a gene. CDR3 sequence (DNA): TGTGCCAGTAGTTTTCGGACAGGGGGCGGTGAAGCTTTCTTT. Residues: CASSFRTGGGEAFF.

The chain carries TRBV5-1 and TRBJ1-4, with 9 positions matching TRBD1. CDR1 is SGHRS, CDR2 YFSETQ, per germline. V dropped 2 bases and J dropped 1; count of bases not matched to a gene: 3. The CDR3 totals 16 residues. CDR3 sequence (DNA): TGCGCCAGCAGCTTCGACAGGGGGGTAACTAATGAAAAACTGTTTTTT. Its protein product is CASSFDRGVTNEKLFF.

The genes are TRBV14 and TRBJ2-3, with TRBD1 matching 10 bases. This CDR3 is built from 16 residues. J was trimmed by 6 bases and V by 3 bases; bases with no gene match: 9. Germline CDR1 reads SGHDN; CDR2 reads FVKESK. CDR3 sequence (DNA): TGTGCCAGCAGCCATCTCGCGGGACAGGGGTCCGATACGCAGTATTTT. Amino acid sequence: CASSHLAGQGSDTQYF.

A few counts support this clone. This rearrangement joins TRBV6-5 to TRBJ1-6; a possible D gene is TRBD1 (5 bases). This CDR3 spans 16 amino acids. V gave up 2 bases and J gave up 10 bases, with 18 bases separating them. The germline gives CDR1 MNHEY, CDR2 SVGAGI. The CDR3 coding sequence is TGTGCCAGCAGTTACGGGGGGACGGAGCTGGGATCACCCCTCCACTTT. Its translation is CASSYGGTELGSPLHF.

The chain couples TRBV18 to TRBJ1-3; 10 bases are a match to TRBD1. The CDR3 is 15 residues long. Trimming at V came to 6 bases and at J to 2 bases, leaving 4 bases not matched to a gene. Per the germline V gene, CDR1 is KGHSH and CDR2 is LQKENI. CDR3 sequence reads: CASSGQGVTGNTIYF. CDR3 nucleotides: TGTGCCAGCTCCGGACAGGGGGTAACTGGAAACACCATATATTTT.

This sequence joins TRBV10-3 and TRBJ1-1, with D possibly matching TRBD1 (6 bases). Germline CDR1 is ENHRY and CDR2 is SYGVKD. The length of the CDR3 is 13 residues. Trimming took off 6 bases at V and 2 bases at J, with 10 bases between the two ends. CDR3 bases: TGTGCCATCAGCCTACAGGGAAACACTGAAGCTTTCTTT. Amino acids: CAISLQGNTEAFF.

This clone was seen only a few times. The chain has TRBV10-3 and TRBJ1-1; the D is unclear. Germline V lookup: CDR1 ENHRY, CDR2 SYGVKD. Trimming removed 5 bases from V and 1 base from J, with 11 bases in between. The CDR3 is made up of 14 amino acids. CDR3 sequence (DNA): TGTGCCATCAGTATCACAGAACGGAACACTGAAGCTTTCTTT. Translated: CAISITERNTEAFF.

The V call is TRBV18, the J call TRBJ2-1; TRBD1 matches at 7 bases. The V gene end was trimmed by 2 bases and the J gene end by 5 bases; junction bases not matched to a gene: 0. The CDR3 loop spans 13 amino acids. Germline values: CDR1 KGHSH, CDR2 LQKENI. CDR3 nucleotides: TGTGCCAGCTCACCAGACAGGGACAATGAGCAGTTCTTC. Translating it yields CASSPDRDNEQFF.

Only one count was recorded for this clone. The chain couples TRBV6-9 to TRBJ2-5; 10 nucleotides match TRBD1. Germline assignment: CDR1 MNHGY and CDR2 SVAAGI. The length of the CDR3 is 16 residues. V lost 3 bases, J lost 3 bases, and 7 bases stayed unmatched. The CDR3 region is CASSYVSGTGEETQYF. The CDR3, as DNA: TGTGCCAGCAGTTACGTCTCCGGGACAGGGGAAGAGACCCAGTACTTC.

This clone was seen only a few times. The chain joins TRBV6-5 to TRBJ2-1; 10 nucleotides agree with TRBD2. Germline V CDR1 and CDR2: MNHEY, SVGAGI. This CDR3 comprises 15 residues. V dropped 2 bases and J dropped 9; count of bases not matched to a gene: 7. CDR3 sequence reads: CASSYRAGGPGEQFF. The DNA of the CDR3 is TGTGCCAGCAGTTACCGAGCGGGGGGGCCGGGTGAGCAGTTCTTC.

The chain has TRBV5-1 and TRBJ2-7; the match to TRBD2 covers 9 bases. Per germline, CDR1 SGHRS and CDR2 YFSETQ. The CDR3 loop spans 14 amino acids. The ends lost 4 bases at V and 4 bases at J; junction bases unmatched: 6. CDR3 nucleotide sequence: TGCGCCAGCAGCCCTAGCGGGATATGGTACGAGCAGTACTTC. Its protein product is CASSPSGIWYEQYF.

This chain connects TRBV11-2 to TRBJ1-1, with D possibly TRBD1 on 5 matching bases. This CDR3 has 13 residues. Trimming pared 8 bases from V and 1 base from J, leaving 11 bases between. Germline-derived CDR1 and CDR2 are SGHAT and FQNNGV. The CDR3 region is CASGHFTNTEAFF. The CDR3 nucleotides read TGTGCCAGCGGACACTTTACGAACACTGAAGCTTTCTTT.

The genes are TRBV5-1 and TRBJ2-7, with a possible D match to TRBD2 (5 bases). This CDR3 spans 14 amino acids. Trimming took 0 bases from V and 6 from J, leaving 13 bases between them. CDR1 and CDR2 (germline): SGHRS, YFSETQ. The CDR3 loop reads CASSLGGSMREQYF. In DNA form, the CDR3 reads TGCGCCAGCAGCTTGGGCGGGTCTATGCGCGAGCAGTACTTC.

There are a few counts of this clone. The V and J genes are TRBV11-3 and TRBJ1-1; no firm D call. Germline V CDR1 and CDR2: SGHNT, YENEEA. V was cut by 1 base and J by 1 base, with 10 bases left in between. The CDR3 sequence is 15 residues long. This CDR3 reads CASSLGWRKNTEAFF. The CDR3 DNA reads TGTGCCAGCAGCTTAGGCTGGCGGAAGAACACTGAAGCTTTCTTT.

This chain uses TRBV7-2 with TRBJ1-2; no definite D call. The CDR3 contains 12 residues. V dropped 0 bases and J dropped 6 bases, with 5 bases sitting between them. Germline values: CDR1 SGHTA, CDR2 FQGNSA. CDR3 DNA sequence: TGTGCCAGCAGCTTAGCTTTAAATGGCTACACCTTC. Protein sequence: CASSLALNGYTF.

This clone was seen a few times. This rearrangement joins TRBV4-2 to TRBJ1-5; D not resolved. The CDR3 is 16 residues long. Germline loops: CDR1 LGHNA, CDR2 YNFKEQ. Deletions cut 0 bases from V and 0 bases from J, with 9 bases between. CDR3 amino acids: CASSQDRGSSNQPQHF. The CDR3 nucleotides read TGTGCCAGCAGCCAAGATCGTGGCAGTAGCAATCAGCCCCAGCATTTT.

The chain recombines TRBV12-5 with TRBJ2-1; tentative D call: TRBD1 (6 bases). The V gene's germline CDR1 is LGHNT and CDR2 FRNRAP. The CDR3 is made up of 14 amino acids. Trimming removed 5 bases at V and 9 bases at J, with 17 bases between. The CDR3 reads CASGALTGWSEQFF. DNA for the CDR3: TGTGCTAGTGGTGCATTAACAGGGTGGAGTGAGCAGTTCTTC.

J is TRBJ1-1 and V is TRBV29-1, with D unresolved. CDR1 and CDR2 from the germline V gene are SQVTM and ANQGSEA. The V end was cut by 3 bases, the J end by 0 bases, with 5 bases between. The CDR3 is 12 residues long. CDR3 residues: CSVDSLNTEAFF. In DNA, the CDR3 is TGCAGCGTTGACAGTTTGAACACTGAAGCTTTCTTT.

The chain has TRBV29-1 and TRBJ2-7; 12 bases are shared with TRBD1. With 0 bases clipped from V and 5 bases from J, the junction kept 2 bases outside the gene matches. The CDR3 length is 14 residues. The germline gives CDR1 SQVTM, CDR2 ANQGSEA. CDR3 coding DNA: TGCAGCGTTGAAGAAGGGACAGGGGGCGACGAGCAGTACTTC. Its protein is CSVEEGTGGDEQYF.

The V call is TRBV6-5, the J call TRBJ1-1; TRBD1 agrees at 10 bases. The CDR3 runs 16 residues. The junction had 7 bases not matched to a gene; V was cut back by 2 bases and J by 4 bases. Germline V gives CDR1 MNHEY, CDR2 SVGAGI. CDR3 bases: TGTGCCAGCAGTTACCAGACGTGGACAGGGGGCACTGAAGCTTTCTTT. Translated: CASSYQTWTGGTEAFF.

This chain joins TRBV2 and TRBJ2-6; 7 nucleotides match TRBD1. The CDR3 loop spans 14 amino acids. CDR1 and CDR2 (germline): SNHLY, FYNNEI. V lost 8 bases to trimming and J lost 2 bases; unmatched junction nucleotides: 3. DNA of the CDR3: TGTGCCAGCGGGGGACAGCCTGGGGCCAACGTCCTGACTTTC. Amino acid sequence: CASGGQPGANVLTF.

This chain connects TRBV18 to TRBJ2-7; 7 bases match TRBD1. Germline V gene sequence: CDR1 KGHSH, CDR2 LQKENI. After removal of 0 bases from V and 2 bases from J, the junction contained 1 base not matched to a gene. The CDR3 spans 14 residues. The CDR3 bases are TGTGCCAGCTCACCACCGACAGGGACCTACGAGCAGTACTTC. It codes for CASSPPTGTYEQYF.

V usage is TRBV5-1 and J usage is TRBJ2-7, with D possibly TRBD1 on 5 matching bases. The ends were cut back, 0 bases at V and 7 bases at J, with 17 bases in the middle. The germline gives CDR1 SGHRS, CDR2 YFSETQ. The CDR3 is 15 residues long. The CDR3 loop is CASSLVPGSAVEQYF. The CDR3 bases are TGCGCCAGCAGCTTGGTACCAGGGTCAGCCGTGGAGCAGTACTTC.

The gene calls are TRBV27 and TRBJ1-1; TRBD1 matches at 9 bases. The CDR3 is 17 amino acids. Looked up from germline, CDR1 is MNHEY and CDR2 is SMNVEV (reference sequence). After removal of 5 bases from V and 1 base from J, the junction contained 11 bases not matched to a gene. CDR3 sequence reads: CASSPRGTGLTNTEAFF. The CDR3 DNA reads TGTGCCAGCAGTCCGCGGGGGACAGGGCTAACGAACACTGAAGCTTTCTTT.

V and J are TRBV29-1 and TRBJ1-2; D call uncertain. This CDR3 has 12 residues. The V end was cut by 6 bases, the J end by 5 bases, with 13 bases between. The V gene's germline CDR1 is SQVTM and CDR2 ANQGSEA. CDR3 in DNA: TGCAGCGTGGAGGCCGTAGGGTATGGCTACACCTTC. Protein sequence: CSVEAVGYGYTF. Drawing the rest from reference TRBV29-1 and TRBJ1-2, the complete variable domain is SAVISQKPSRDICQRGTSLTIQCQVDSQVTMMFWYRQQPGQSLTLIATANQGSEATYESGFVIDKFPISRPNLTFSTLTVSNMSPEDSSIYLCSVEAVGYGYTFGSGTRLTVV.

This clone was detected only a few times. The rearrangement links TRBV9 to TRBJ1-1; weak D call: TRBD1 (5 bases). From germline, CDR1 is SGDLS and CDR2 YYNGEE. CDR3 length: 13 amino acids. V lost 2 bases to trimming and J lost 2 bases, with 7 bases between them. In nucleotides, the CDR3 is TGTGCCAGCAGCGTCGGACATAACACTGAAGCTTTCTTT. Translating it yields CASSVGHNTEAFF.

This clone came up a few times. This rearrangement joins TRBV6-5 to TRBJ1-2; TRBD1 is a possible D gene (6 bases). This CDR3 is 14 amino acids long. V was trimmed by 6 bases and J by 4 bases, leaving 15 bases between them. Germline V CDR1 and CDR2: MNHEY, SVGAGI. The CDR3 sequence: CASSRSTGGYGYTF. In DNA form, the CDR3 reads TGTGCCAGCAGCCGATCGACAGGAGGCTATGGCTACACCTTC.